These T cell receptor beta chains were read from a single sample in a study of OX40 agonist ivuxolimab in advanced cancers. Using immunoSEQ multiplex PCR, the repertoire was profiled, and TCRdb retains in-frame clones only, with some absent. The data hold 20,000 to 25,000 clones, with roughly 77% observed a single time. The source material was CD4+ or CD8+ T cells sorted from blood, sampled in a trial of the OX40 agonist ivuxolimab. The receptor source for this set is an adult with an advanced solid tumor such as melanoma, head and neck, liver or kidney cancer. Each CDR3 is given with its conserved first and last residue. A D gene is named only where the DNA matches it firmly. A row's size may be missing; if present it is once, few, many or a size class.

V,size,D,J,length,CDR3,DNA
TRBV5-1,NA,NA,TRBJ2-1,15,CASSLEGFESNEQFF,TGCGCCAGCAGCTTGGAGGGTTTCGAATCCAATGAGCAGTTCTTC
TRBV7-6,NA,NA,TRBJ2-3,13,CASSLEGGQAQYF,TGTGCCAGCAGCTTAGAAGGAGGGCAAGCGCAGTATTTT
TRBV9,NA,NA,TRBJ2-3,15,CASSAQGGASDTQYF,TGTGCCAGCAGCGCACAGGGGGGGGCCTCAGATACGCAGTATTTT
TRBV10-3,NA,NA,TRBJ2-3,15,CAISESRLGADTQYF,TGTGCCATCAGTGAGTCGAGACTAGGGGCAGATACGCAGTATTTT
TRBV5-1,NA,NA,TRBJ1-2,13,CASSLEGNYGYTF,TGCGCCAGCAGCTTGGAAGGGAACTATGGCTACACCTTC
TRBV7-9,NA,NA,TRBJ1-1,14,CASRPETVNTEAFF,TGTGCCAGCAGACCGGAGACAGTGAACACTGAAGCTTTCTTT
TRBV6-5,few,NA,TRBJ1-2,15,CASSPQTDPPLGYTF,TGTGCCAGCAGTCCCCAGACGGACCCTCCCCTGGGCTACACCTTC
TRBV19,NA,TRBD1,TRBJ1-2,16,CASSIDHETGKKGYTF,TGTGCCAGTAGTATAGATCATGAGACAGGGAAGAAAGGCTACACCTTC
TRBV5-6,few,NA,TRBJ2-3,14,CASRQRGSTDTQYF,TGTGCCAGCAGACAACGGGGTAGCACAGATACGCAGTATTTT
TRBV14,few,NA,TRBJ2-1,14,CASSQGEGWGEQFF,TGTGCCAGCAGCCAAGGAGAAGGGTGGGGTGAGCAGTTCTTC
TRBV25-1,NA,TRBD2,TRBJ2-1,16,CASSERGTSGGPEQFF,TGTGCCAGCAGTGAAAGGGGGACTAGCGGGGGGCCAGAGCAGTTCTTC
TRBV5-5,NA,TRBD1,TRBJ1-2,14,CASSLAEGAGGYTF,TGTGCCAGCAGCTTGGCTGAGGGGGCAGGCGGCTACACCTTC
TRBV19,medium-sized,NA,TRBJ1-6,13,CASRDIINSPLHF,TGTGCCAGTAGGGACATTATTAATTCACCCCTCCACTTT
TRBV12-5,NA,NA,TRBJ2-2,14,CASGLVGNTGELFF,TGTGCTAGTGGTTTGGTAGGGAACACCGGGGAGCTGTTTTTT
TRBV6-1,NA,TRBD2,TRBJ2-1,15,CATNFLAGGMNEQFF,TGTGCCACGAACTTTCTAGCGGGGGGAATGAATGAGCAGTTCTTC
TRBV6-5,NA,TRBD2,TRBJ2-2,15,CASRSQGLAAGELFF,TGTGCCAGCAGGTCTCAGGGACTAGCGGCCGGGGAGCTGTTTTTT
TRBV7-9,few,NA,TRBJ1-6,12,CASSYEGTSLHF,TGTGCCAGCAGCTACGAGGGGACTTCCCTCCACTTT
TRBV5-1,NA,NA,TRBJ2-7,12,CASSSGLKEQYF,TGCGCCAGCAGCTCTGGACTGAAGGAGCAGTACTTC
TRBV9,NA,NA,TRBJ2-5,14,CASSVGQGRETQYF,TGTGCCAGCAGCGTAGGCCAGGGGCGGGAGACCCAGTACTTC
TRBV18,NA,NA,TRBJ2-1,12,CASSPPGSEQFF,TGTGCCAGCTCACCACCCGGTAGTGAGCAGTTCTTC
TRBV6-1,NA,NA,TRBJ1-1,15,CASSQPAGANTEAFF,TGTGCCAGCAGCCAACCCGCAGGGGCGAACACTGAAGCTTTCTTT
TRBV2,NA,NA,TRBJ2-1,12,CASSEQDLEQFF,TGTGCCAGCAGTGAACAAGATTTGGAGCAGTTCTTC
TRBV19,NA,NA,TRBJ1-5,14,CASSIDSNHQPQHF,TGTGCCAGTAGTATCGACAGCAACCATCAGCCCCAGCATTTT
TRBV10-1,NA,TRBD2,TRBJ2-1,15,CASSDGASGYNEQFF,TGCGCCAGCAGTGATGGGGCTAGCGGCTACAATGAGCAGTTCTTC
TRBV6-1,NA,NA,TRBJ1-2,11,CASSLEGGYTF,TGTGCCAGCAGCCTCGAAGGCGGCTACACCTTC
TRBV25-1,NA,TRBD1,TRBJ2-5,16,CASSESSRTGQETQYF,TGTGCCAGCAGTGAATCCTCCCGGACAGGCCAAGAGACCCAGTACTTC
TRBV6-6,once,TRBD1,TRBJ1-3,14,CASSEGQYGNTIYF,TGTGCCAGCAGCGAGGGACAGTATGGAAACACCATATATTTT
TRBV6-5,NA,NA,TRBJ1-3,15,CASRLTQGTGNTIYF,TGTGCCAGCAGATTAACTCAGGGAACTGGAAACACCATATATTTT